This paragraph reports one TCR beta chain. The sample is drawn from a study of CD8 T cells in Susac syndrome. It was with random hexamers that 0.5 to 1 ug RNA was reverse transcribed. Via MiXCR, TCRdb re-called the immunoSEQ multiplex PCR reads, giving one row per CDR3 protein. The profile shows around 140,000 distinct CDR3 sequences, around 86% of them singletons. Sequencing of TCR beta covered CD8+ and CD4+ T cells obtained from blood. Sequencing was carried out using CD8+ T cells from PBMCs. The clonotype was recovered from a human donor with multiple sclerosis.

CDR3 loop: CASSLSGTVDGNQPQHF. The CDR3 DNA is TGTGCCAGCAGTTTAAGCGGAACAGTAGACGGCAATCAGCCCCAGCATTTT. This chain joins TRBV12-3 or TRBV12-4 and TRBJ1-5; D is uncertain. V was clipped by 2 bases and J by 2 bases, with 16 bases between them. The CDR3 is 17 amino acids.